The 18 T cell receptor beta chains below were found in one sample sequenced in a study of vaccination effects on CD4 cells after COVID-19. The protocol was immunoSEQ multiplex PCR, while the TCRdb copy is restricted to in-frame clones and leaves out a portion. This table holds about 57,000 clones, about 81% found once. The authors isolated CD4+ T cells after about eleven days of culture. The participants, recipients of two vaccine doses, got either BNT162b2 or mRNA-1273. Which antigens these TCRs recognize remains unknown. This specimen consisted of CD4+ T cells from PBMCs cultured without peptide, obtained after COVID-19 vaccination. The source is a human donor who received a COVID-19 vaccine.

The chain combines TRBV20-1 with TRBJ2-3; 11 bases line up with TRBD2. V dropped 3 bases and J dropped 6; count of bases not matched to a gene: 5. Looked up from germline, CDR1 is DFQATT and CDR2 is SNEGSKA (reference sequence). The CDR3 is 14 residues long. CDR3 residues: CSASSGGASDTQYF. The CDR3 DNA is TGCAGTGCTAGTAGCGGGGGGGCCTCCGATACGCAGTATTTT.

The genes are TRBV27 and TRBJ1-6; D perhaps matches TRBD1 (6 bases). V shed 5 bases and J shed 10 bases, with 15 bases lying between them. The V gene's germline CDR1 is MNHEY and CDR2 SMNVEV (reference sequence). The CDR3 contains 14 residues. This chain's CDR3 is CASSLRHRESPLHF. Written as DNA, the CDR3 is TGTGCCAGCAGTCTAAGACACAGGGAATCACCCCTCCACTTT.

V and J are TRBV30 and TRBJ2-7; perhaps D is TRBD1 or TRBD2 (5 bases each). Trimming removed 2 bases at V and 6 bases at J, with 14 bases between. Germline V gives CDR1 GTSNPN, CDR2 SVGIG (reference sequence). The CDR3 loop spans 13 amino acids. CDR3: CAWSPGGVGEQYF. The CDR3 DNA is TGTGCCTGGAGTCCTGGGGGAGTGGGCGAGCAGTACTTC.

The rearrangement links TRBV21-1 to TRBJ2-5; TRBD2, the table's D call, lacks a check against the DNA. TRBV21-1 is shown as a pseudogene. The CDR3 is made up of 15 amino acids. The CDR3 spells CASSKEGRKRETQYF. The DNA of the CDR3 is TGTGCCAGCAGCAAAGAAGGTAGGAAGAGGGAGACCCAGTACTTC.

This clone has just one count. The chain is built from TRBV28 and TRBJ1-1; D gene ambiguous. The V gene's germline CDR1 is MDHEN and CDR2 SYDVKM. The V gene lost 2 bases and the J gene lost 1 base, with 5 bases spanning the gap. CDR3 length: 13 amino acids. DNA for the CDR3: TGTGCCAGCAGTTTAGTCCCGAACACTGAAGCTTTCTTT. It yields the protein CASSLVPNTEAFF.

This clone was observed a single time. The CDR3 reads CASRGLAGSSYEQYF. CDR3 nucleotide sequence: TGTGCCAGTAGAGGACTAGCGGGGAGCTCCTACGAGCAGTACTTC. J is TRBJ2-7 and V is TRBV19; 12 nucleotides match TRBD2. After removal of 6 bases from V and 0 bases from J, the junction contained 3 bases not matched to a gene. The germline V gene has CDR1 LNHDA and CDR2 SQIVND (reference sequence). This CDR3 has 15 amino acids.

This chain joins TRBV28 and TRBJ1-2, with D maybe TRBD1 (6 bases). The length of the CDR3 is 17 residues. Trimming left V 6 bases short and J 2 bases short, with 22 bases between. The V gene's germline CDR1 is MDHEN and CDR2 SYDVKM. The CDR3 DNA reads as TGTGCCAGCAGGACCGGGACACCTCTAACCCGAAACTATGGCTACACCTTC. Translation gives CASRTGTPLTRNYGYTF.

The chain employs TRBV19 and TRBJ1-1; 7 bases are shared with TRBD1. The J segment lost 4 bases and the V segment lost 4 bases, leaving 12 bases of the junction unmatched. Germline CDR1 LNHDA, CDR2 SQIVND (reference sequence). The CDR3 runs 16 residues. The CDR3 DNA follows: TGTGCCAGTAGTAACACAGGGGTCCTTAGGGGCACTGAAGCTTTCTTT. Its translation: CASSNTGVLRGTEAFF.

This sequence joins TRBV7-8 and TRBJ1-2, with 8 bases aligning to TRBD1. After removal of 1 base from V and 4 bases from J, the junction contained 11 bases not matched to a gene. CDR3 length: 17 residues. Germline loops: CDR1 SGHVS, CDR2 FQNEAQ. This CDR3 is CASSLVSLDRASYGYTF. CDR3 in DNA: TGTGCCAGCAGCTTAGTAAGTTTGGACAGGGCGAGCTATGGCTACACCTTC.

V is TRBV27 and J is TRBJ2-7; 10 bases line up with TRBD2. The germline gives CDR1 MNHEY, CDR2 SMNVEV (reference sequence). The CDR3 spans 15 residues. Trimming took 6 bases from V and 7 from J; bases not matched to a gene: 12. The DNA for the CDR3 is TGTGCCAGCAGGTTAGCAGCGGGGGGGCCGCGAGAGCAGTACTTC. This sequence encodes CASRLAAGGPREQYF.

CDR3 coding DNA: TGTGCCAGTAGTATAGCCTCATCTGTGAGCACTGAAGCTTTCTTT. Its translation: CASSIASSVSTEAFF. The chain has TRBV19 and TRBJ1-1; D ambiguous. Germline loops: CDR1 LNHDA, CDR2 SQIVND (reference sequence). The CDR3 runs to 15 residues. Trimming stripped 1 base from V and 4 bases from J, with 13 bases between.

There are a few counts of this clone. The chain carries TRBV2 and TRBJ1-1; D is perhaps TRBD1 (6 bases). The CDR3 sequence is 14 residues long. Per germline, CDR1 SNHLY and CDR2 FYNNEI. V lost 5 bases and J lost 4, with 14 bases in between. CDR3 loop: CASSTGKVSTEAFF. The CDR3 nucleotides are TGTGCCAGCAGTACAGGGAAGGTTAGCACTGAAGCTTTCTTT.

V gene TRBV10-1 combines with J gene TRBJ2-2, with D possibly TRBD1 on 6 matching bases. The CDR3 sequence is 13 residues long. Trimming shortened V by 10 bases and J by 2 bases, and 11 bases separated the two germline ends. Germline lookup yields CDR1 WNHNN and CDR2 SYGVQD (reference sequence). The chain's CDR3 is CAIRDINTGELFF. DNA for the CDR3: TGCGCCATCCGGGACATCAACACCGGGGAGCTGTTTTTT.

This clone was seen a single time. The V call is TRBV6-4, the J call TRBJ1-2; no clear D gene. There are 12 residues in the CDR3. Germline V gene data show CDR1 as MRHNA and CDR2 as SNTAGT. With 3 bases removed from V and 5 bases from J, the gap between germline ends came to 7 bases. CDR3 in DNA: TGTGCCAGCAGTGAGTCGGGATATGGCTACACCTTC. It specifies CASSESGYGYTF.

V is TRBV7-8 and J is TRBJ1-1; D is unclear. The germline V gene encodes CDR1 SGHVS and CDR2 FQNEAQ. Between the trimmed V and J ends, which lost 6 bases and 0 bases, there was a span of 11 bases. The CDR3 covers 14 residues. CDR3: CASSSTEVNTEAFF. As DNA, the CDR3 is TGTGCCAGCAGTTCCACAGAGGTGAACACTGAAGCTTTCTTT.

V usage is TRBV27 and J usage is TRBJ2-7, with 9 bases aligning to TRBD2. CDR3 length: 15 amino acids. V gave up 2 bases and J gave up 3 bases; unmatched junction bases: 5. The germline CDR1 and CDR2 sequences are MNHEY and SMNVEV (reference sequence). The CDR3 bases are TGTGCCAGCAGTTTAAAGGCTAGCGGGAACTACGAGCAGTACTTC. It encodes CASSLKASGNYEQYF.

V usage is TRBV18 and J usage is TRBJ1-5; D might be TRBD1 (5 bases). The CDR3 contains 13 residues. Deletions cut 3 bases from V and 4 bases from J, with 7 bases between. Per germline, CDR1 KGHSH and CDR2 LQKENI. The CDR3 sequence is CASSPGANQPQHF. CDR3 DNA sequence: TGTGCCAGCTCACCTGGGGCTAATCAGCCCCAGCATTTT. The full variable domain, rest sourced from reference TRBV18 and TRBJ1-5, is NAGVMQNPRHLVRRRGQEARLRCSPMKGHSHVYWYRQLPEEGLKFMVYLQKENIIDESGMPKERFSAEFPKEGPSILRIQQVVRGDSAAYFCASSPGANQPQHFGDGTRLSIL.

The chain carries TRBV5-4 and TRBJ1-2; D is unclear. V was shortened by 2 bases and J by 3 bases, with 11 bases between the two germline ends. Germline CDR1 is SGHNT and CDR2 is YYREEE (reference sequence). The CDR3 spans 14 residues. The DNA of the CDR3 is TGTGCCAGCAGCTTAGGCGCAGGTGACTATGGCTACACCTTC. Translated: CASSLGAGDYGYTF.